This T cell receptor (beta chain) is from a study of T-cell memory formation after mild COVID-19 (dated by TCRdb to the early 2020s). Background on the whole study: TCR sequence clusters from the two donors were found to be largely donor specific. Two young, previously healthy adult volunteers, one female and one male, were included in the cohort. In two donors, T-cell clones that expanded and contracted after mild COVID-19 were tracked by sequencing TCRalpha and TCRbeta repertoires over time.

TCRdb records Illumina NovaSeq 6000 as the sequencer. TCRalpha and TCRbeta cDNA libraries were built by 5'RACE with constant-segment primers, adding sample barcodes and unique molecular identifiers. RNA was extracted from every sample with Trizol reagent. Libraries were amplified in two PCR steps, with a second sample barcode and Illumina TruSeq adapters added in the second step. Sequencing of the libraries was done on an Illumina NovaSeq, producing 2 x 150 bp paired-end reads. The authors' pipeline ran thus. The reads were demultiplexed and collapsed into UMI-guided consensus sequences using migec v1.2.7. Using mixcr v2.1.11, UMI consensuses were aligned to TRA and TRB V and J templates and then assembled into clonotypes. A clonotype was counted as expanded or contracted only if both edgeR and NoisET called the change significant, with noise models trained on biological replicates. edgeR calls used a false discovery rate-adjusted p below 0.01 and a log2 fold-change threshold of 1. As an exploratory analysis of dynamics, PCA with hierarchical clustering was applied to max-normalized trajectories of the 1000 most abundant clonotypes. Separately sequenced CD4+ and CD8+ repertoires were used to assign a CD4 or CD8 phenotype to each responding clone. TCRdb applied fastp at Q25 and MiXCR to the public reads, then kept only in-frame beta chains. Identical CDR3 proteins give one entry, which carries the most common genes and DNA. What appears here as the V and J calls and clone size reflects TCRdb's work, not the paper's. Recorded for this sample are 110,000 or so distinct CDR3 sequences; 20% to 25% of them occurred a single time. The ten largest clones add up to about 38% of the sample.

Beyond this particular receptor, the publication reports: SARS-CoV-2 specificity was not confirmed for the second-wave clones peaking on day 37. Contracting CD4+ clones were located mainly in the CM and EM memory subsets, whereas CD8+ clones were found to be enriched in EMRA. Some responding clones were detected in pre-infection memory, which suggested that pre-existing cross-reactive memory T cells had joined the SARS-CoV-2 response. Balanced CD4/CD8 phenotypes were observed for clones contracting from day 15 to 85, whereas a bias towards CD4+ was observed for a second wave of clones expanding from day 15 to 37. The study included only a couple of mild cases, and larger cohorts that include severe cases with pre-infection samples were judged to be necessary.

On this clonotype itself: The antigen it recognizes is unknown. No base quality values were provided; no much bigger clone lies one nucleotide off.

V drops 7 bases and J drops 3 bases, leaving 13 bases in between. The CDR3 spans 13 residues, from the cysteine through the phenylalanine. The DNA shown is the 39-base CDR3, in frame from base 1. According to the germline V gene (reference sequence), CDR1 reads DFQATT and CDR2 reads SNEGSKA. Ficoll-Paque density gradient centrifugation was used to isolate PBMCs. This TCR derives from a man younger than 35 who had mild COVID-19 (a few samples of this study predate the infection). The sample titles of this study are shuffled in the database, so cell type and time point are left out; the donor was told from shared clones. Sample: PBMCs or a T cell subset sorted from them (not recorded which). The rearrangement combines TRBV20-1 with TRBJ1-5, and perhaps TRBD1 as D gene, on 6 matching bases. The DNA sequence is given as TGCAGTGTTGCGGACAGCCTCAATCAGCCCCAGCATTTT. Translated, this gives CSVADSLNQPQHF.